Listed here are 2 T cell receptor beta chains from one sample, sequenced in a study of CD8 T cells in ankylosing spondylitis. TCRdb ran MiXCR on the 5' RACE reads and lists one entry per CDR3 protein. The data contain over 700,000 distinct CDR3 sequences, around 20% of them singletons. General study results and limits: Among TCR beta sequences, a motif of several highly homologous variants appeared characteristic of ankylosing spondylitis blood.

What these receptors recognize is not known. The sequenced sample consisted of blood, either unsorted or a sorted T cell fraction (not recorded which). The receptors were gathered from a male donor with ankylosing spondylitis.

The chain joins TRBV27 to TRBJ1-5; D is ambiguous. Looked up from germline, CDR1 is MNHEY and CDR2 is SMNVEV (reference sequence). The length of the CDR3 is 14 residues. The V and J ends lost 6 bases and 0 bases respectively, with 9 bases between them. The CDR3 here is CASSAHISNQPQHF. As DNA, the CDR3 is TGTGCCAGCAGCGCCCATATTAGCAATCAGCCCCAGCATTTT.

The chain employs TRBV7-9 and TRBJ1-1; D perhaps matches TRBD1 (5 bases). CDR3 length equals 15 residues. Trimming took 2 bases from V and 7 from J, leaving 17 bases between them. Germline V gives CDR1 SEHNR, CDR2 FQNEAQ (reference sequence). CDR3 residues: CASSLIQAMEGEAFF. In DNA, the CDR3 is TGTGCCAGCAGCTTAATACAGGCAATGGAGGGTGAAGCTTTCTTT. The variable domain in full, with the rest retrieved from reference TRBV7-9 and TRBJ1-1, is DTGVSQNPRHKITKRGQNVTFRCDPISEHNRLYWYRQTLGQGPEFLTYFQNEAQLEKSRLLSDRFSAERPKGSFSTLEIQRTEQGDSAMYLCASSLIQAMEGEAFFGQGTRLTVV.